This T cell receptor (beta chain) is from a study of T cell responses to AZD1222 COVID-19 vaccine. At the level of the study: Analysis merged second doses at about 4 or about 12 weeks. Findings and caveats of the study: The study found Spike-specific TCR breadth and depth rose after two AZD1222 doses. White British people made up most donors, females outnumbered males, and clonal diversity was possibly underestimated. Among those given AZD1222, only five to seven were seropositive at baseline.

Comment on this clone: Its cognate antigen is unknown.

The CDR3 has 19 residues. V lost 4 bases, J lost 0 bases, and 22 bases lay in between. Per the germline V gene, CDR1 is SGHVS and CDR2 is FQNEAQ. Clones were read by immunoSEQ multiplex PCR, and TCRdb kept only the in-frame ones, dropping some. Among about 120,000 clones, approximately 90% were seen once, and the ten largest hold 2.4%. Sample: peripheral blood, taken on day 0 of AZD1222 vaccination. The receptor was derived from an adult in good health. The V call is TRBV7-8, the J call TRBJ2-4; weak D call: TRBD2 (7 bases). The CDR3 DNA sequence: TGTGCCAGCAGCTCCTTAGGAGGGGGGGACTTGATAGCCAAAAACATTCAGTACTTC. This codes for CASSSLGGGDLIAKNIQYF.